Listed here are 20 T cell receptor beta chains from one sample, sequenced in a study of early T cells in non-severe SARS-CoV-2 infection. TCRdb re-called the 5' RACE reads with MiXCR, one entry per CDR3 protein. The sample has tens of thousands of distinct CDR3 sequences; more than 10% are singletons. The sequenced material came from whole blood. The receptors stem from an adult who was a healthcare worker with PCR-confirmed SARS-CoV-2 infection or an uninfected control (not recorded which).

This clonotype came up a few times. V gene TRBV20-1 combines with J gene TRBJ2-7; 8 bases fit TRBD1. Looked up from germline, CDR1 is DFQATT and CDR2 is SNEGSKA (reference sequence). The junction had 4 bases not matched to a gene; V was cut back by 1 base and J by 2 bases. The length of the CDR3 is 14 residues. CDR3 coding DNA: TGCAGTGCTAGAGTGGGGACAGGAGCCTACGAGCAGTACTTC. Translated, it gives CSARVGTGAYEQYF.

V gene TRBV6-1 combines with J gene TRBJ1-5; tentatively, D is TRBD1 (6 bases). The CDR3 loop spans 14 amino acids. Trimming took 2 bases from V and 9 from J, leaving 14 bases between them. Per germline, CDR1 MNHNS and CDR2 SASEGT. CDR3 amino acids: CASSEQQGRAPQHF. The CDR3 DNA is TGTGCCAGCAGTGAACAACAGGGTCGGGCGCCCCAGCATTTT.

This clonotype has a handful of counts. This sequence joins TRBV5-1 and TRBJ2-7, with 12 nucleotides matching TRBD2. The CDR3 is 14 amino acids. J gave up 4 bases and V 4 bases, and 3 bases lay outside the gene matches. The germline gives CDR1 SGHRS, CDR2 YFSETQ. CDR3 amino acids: CASSLGTSGYEQYF. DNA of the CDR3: TGCGCCAGCAGCCTCGGGACTAGCGGGTACGAGCAGTACTTC. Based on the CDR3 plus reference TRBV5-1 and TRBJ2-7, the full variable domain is KAGVTQTPRYLIKTRGQQVTLSCSPISGHRSVSWYQQTPGQGLQFLFEYFSETQRNKGNFPGRFSGRQFSNSRSEMNVSTLELGDSALYLCASSLGTSGYEQYFGPGTRLTVT.

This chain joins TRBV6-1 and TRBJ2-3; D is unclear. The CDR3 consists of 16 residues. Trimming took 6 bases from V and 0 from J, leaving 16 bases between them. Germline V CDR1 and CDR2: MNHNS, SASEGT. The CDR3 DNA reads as TGTGCCAGCAGGCCCCACCTTCTTCCTAGCACAGATACGCAGTATTTT. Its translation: CASRPHLLPSTDTQYF.

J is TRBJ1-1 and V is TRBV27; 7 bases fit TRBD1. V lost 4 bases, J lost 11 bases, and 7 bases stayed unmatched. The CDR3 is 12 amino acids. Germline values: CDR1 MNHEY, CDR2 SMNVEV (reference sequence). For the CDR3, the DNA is TGTGCCAGCAGTTACCTAACAGGGGAGGCTTTCTTT. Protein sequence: CASSYLTGEAFF.

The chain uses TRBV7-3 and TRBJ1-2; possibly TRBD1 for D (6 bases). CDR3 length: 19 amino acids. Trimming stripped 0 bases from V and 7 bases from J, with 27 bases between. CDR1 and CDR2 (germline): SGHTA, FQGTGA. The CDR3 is CASSLTGGAGADRRRGYTF. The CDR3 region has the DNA TGTGCCAGCAGCTTAACGGGCGGGGCAGGGGCTGACAGGCGTCGTGGCTACACCTTC.

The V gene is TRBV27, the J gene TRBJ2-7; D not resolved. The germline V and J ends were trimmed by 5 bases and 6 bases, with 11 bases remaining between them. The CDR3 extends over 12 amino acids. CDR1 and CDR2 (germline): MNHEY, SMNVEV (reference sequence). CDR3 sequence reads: CASSPRIGEQYF. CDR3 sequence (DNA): TGTGCCAGCAGTCCTCGGATCGGCGAGCAGTACTTC.

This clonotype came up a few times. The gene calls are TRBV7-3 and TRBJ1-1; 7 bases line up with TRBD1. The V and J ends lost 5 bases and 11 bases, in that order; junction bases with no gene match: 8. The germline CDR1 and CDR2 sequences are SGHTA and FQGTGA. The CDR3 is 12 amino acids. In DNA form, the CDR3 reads TGTGCCAGCAGCCCCCCAGGGGGTCTGGCTTTCTTT. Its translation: CASSPPGGLAFF.

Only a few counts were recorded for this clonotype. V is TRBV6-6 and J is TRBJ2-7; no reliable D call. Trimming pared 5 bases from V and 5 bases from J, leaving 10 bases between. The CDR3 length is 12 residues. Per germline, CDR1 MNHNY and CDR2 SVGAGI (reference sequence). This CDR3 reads CASSPRGHEQYF. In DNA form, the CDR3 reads TGTGCCAGCAGTCCGCGTGGGCACGAGCAGTACTTC.

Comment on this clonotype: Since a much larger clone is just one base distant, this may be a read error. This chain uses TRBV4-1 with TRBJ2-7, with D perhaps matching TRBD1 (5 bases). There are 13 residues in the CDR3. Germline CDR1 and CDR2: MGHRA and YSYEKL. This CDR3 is CANSLGRAYEQYF. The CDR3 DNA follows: TGCGCCAACAGCCTGGGCAGGGCCTACGAGCAGTACTTC.

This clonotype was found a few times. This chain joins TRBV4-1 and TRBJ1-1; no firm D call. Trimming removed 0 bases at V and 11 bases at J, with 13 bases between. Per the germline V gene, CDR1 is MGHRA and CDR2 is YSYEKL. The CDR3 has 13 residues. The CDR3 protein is CASSQETANRAFF. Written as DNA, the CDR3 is TGCGCCAGCAGCCAAGAAACAGCTAACCGGGCTTTCTTT.

The DNA of the CDR3 is TGTGCCAGCAGCCGCAGAGGCGGGAGGGCCGAAGAGACCCAGTACTTC. Translation: CASSRRGGRAEETQYF. The rearrangement joins TRBV6-5 to TRBJ2-5; 9 bases fit TRBD2. V shed 6 bases, J shed 3 bases, and the junction held 11 bases outside the gene matches. Germline assignment: CDR1 MNHEY and CDR2 SVGAGI. The CDR3 length is 16 residues.

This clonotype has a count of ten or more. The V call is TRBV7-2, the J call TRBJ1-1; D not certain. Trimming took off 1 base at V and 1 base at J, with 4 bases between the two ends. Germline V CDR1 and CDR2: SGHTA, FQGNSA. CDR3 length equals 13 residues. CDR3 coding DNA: TGTGCCAGCAGCTTAGTCCCGAACACTGAAGCTTTCTTT. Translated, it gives CASSLVPNTEAFF.

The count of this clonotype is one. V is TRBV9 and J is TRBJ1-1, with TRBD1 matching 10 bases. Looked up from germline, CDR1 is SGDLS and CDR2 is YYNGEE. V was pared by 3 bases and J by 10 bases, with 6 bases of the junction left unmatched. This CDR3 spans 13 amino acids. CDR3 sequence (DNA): TGTGCCAGCAGCGAGGATGACAGGGGGCGAGCTTTCTTT. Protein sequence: CASSEDDRGRAFF.

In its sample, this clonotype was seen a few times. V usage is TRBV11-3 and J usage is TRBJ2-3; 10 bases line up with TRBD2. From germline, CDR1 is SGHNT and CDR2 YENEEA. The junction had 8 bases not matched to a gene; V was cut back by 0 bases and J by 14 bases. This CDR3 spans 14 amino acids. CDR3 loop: CASSLEGSGGGRYF. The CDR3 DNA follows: TGTGCCAGCAGCTTAGAAGGGAGCGGGGGGGGAAGGTATTTT.

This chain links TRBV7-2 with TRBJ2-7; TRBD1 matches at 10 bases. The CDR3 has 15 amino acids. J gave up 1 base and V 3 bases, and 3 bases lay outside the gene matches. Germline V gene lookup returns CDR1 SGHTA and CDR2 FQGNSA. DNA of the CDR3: TGTGCCAGCAGCTTCGCGGGACAGGGGTCCTACGAGCAGTACTTC. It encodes CASSFAGQGSYEQYF.

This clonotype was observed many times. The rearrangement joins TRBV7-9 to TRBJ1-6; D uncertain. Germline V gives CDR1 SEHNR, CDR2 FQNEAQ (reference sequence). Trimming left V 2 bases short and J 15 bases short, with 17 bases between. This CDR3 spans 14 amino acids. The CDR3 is CASSLFDGPRDLHF. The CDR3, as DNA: TGTGCCAGCAGCTTATTCGACGGTCCCCGGGACCTCCACTTT.

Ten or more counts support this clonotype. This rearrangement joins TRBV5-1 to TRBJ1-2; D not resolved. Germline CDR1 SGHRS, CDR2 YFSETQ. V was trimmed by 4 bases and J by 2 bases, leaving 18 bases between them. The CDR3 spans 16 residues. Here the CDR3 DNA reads TGCGCCAGCAGCCCGGCTCACTCAACGGAGAACTATGGCTACACCTTC. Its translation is CASSPAHSTENYGYTF.

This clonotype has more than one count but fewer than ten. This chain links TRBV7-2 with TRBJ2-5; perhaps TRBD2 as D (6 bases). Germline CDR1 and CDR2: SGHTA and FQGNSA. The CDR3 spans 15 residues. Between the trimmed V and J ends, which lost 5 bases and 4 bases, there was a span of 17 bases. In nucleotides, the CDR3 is TGTGCCAGCAGCACACAAAGGGGAGGCGGAGAGACCCAGTACTTC. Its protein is CASSTQRGGGETQYF.

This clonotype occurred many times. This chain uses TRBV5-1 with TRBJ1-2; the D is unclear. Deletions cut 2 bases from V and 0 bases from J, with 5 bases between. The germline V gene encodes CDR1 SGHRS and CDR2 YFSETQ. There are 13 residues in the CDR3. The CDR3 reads CASSFSANYGYTF. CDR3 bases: TGCGCCAGCAGCTTCTCAGCTAACTATGGCTACACCTTC.